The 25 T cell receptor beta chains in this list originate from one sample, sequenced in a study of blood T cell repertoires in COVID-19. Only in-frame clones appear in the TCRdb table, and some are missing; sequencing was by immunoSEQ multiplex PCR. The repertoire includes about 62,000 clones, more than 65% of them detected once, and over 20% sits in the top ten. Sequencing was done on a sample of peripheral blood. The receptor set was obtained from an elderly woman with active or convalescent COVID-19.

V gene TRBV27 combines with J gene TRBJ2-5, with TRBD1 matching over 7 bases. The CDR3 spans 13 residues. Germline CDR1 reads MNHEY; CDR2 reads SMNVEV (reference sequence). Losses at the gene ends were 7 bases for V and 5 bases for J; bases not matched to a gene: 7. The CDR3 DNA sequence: TGTGCCAGCACCGACAGGGTCCGGGAGACCCAGTACTTC. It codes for CASTDRVRETQYF.

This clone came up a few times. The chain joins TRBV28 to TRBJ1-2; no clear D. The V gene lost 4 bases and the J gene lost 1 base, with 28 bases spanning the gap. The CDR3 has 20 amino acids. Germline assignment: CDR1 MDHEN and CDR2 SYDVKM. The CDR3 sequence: CASSSGRHTVNRRLNYGYTF. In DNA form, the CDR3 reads TGTGCCAGCAGTTCAGGAAGACACACAGTTAATAGACGTCTTAACTATGGCTACACCTTC.

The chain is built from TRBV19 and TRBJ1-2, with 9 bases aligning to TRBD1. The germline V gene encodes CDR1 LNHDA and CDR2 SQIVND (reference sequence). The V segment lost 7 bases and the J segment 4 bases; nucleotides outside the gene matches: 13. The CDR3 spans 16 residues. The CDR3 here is CASTPPGGQGIYGYTF. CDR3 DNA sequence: TGTGCCAGTACTCCTCCTGGGGGACAGGGAATCTATGGCTACACCTTC.

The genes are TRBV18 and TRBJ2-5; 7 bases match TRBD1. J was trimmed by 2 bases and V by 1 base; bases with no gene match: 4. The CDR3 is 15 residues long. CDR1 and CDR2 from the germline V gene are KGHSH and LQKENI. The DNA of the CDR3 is TGTGCCAGCTCACCACTACCGGGACAGCAAGAGACCCAGTACTTC. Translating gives CASSPLPGQQETQYF.

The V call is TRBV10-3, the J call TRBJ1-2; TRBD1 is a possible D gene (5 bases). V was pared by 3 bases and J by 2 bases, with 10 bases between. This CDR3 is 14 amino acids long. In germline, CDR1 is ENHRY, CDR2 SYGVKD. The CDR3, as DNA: TGTGCCATCAGTGAAGCAGGGCCAAACTATGGCTACACCTTC. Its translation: CAISEAGPNYGYTF.

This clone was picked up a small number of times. DNA for the CDR3: TGCGCCAGCAGCTTGGGACACGGGAACCTGAACACTGAAGCTTTCTTT. The encoded protein is CASSLGHGNLNTEAFF. This sequence joins TRBV5-1 and TRBJ1-1, with D uncertain. Looked up from germline, CDR1 is SGHRS and CDR2 is YFSETQ. This CDR3 has 16 amino acids. V shed 0 bases and J shed 0 bases, with 12 bases lying between them.

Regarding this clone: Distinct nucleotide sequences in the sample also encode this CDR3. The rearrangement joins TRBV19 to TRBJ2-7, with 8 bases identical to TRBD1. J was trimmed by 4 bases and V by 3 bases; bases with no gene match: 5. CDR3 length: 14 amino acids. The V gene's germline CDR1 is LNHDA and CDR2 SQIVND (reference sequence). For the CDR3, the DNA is TGTGCCAGTAGTATCCGACAGGGGTCTTACGAGCAGTACTTC. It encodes CASSIRQGSYEQYF.

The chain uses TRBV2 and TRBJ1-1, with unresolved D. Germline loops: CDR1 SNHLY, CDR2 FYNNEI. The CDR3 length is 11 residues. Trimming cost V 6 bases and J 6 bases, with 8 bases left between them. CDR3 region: CASSPVAEAFF. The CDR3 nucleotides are TGTGCCAGCAGCCCAGTGGCTGAAGCTTTCTTT.

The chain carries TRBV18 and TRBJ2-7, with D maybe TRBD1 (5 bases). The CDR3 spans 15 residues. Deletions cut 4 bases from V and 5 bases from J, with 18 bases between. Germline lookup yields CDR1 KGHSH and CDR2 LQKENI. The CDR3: CASSLVVTGRDEQYF. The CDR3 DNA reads TGTGCCAGCTCACTAGTTGTGACGGGCAGGGACGAGCAGTACTTC. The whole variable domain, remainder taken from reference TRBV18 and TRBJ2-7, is NAGVMQNPRHLVRRRGQEARLRCSPMKGHSHVYWYRQLPEEGLKFMVYLQKENIIDESGMPKERFSAEFPKEGPSILRIQQVVRGDSAAYFCASSLVVTGRDEQYFGPGTRLTVT.

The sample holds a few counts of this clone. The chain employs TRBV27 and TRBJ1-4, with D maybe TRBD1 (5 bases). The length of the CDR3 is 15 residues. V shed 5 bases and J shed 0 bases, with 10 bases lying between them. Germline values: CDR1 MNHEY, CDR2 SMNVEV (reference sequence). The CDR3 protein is CASSTRVATNEKLFF. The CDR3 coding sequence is TGTGCCAGCAGTACCAGGGTTGCAACTAATGAAAAACTGTTTTTT.

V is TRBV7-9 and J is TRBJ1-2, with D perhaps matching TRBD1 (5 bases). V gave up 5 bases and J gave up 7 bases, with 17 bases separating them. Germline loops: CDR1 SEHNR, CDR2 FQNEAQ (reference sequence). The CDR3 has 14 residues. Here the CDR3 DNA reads TGTGCCAGCAGCCTTGATCGGGGGAGCGGTGGCTACACCTTC. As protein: CASSLDRGSGGYTF. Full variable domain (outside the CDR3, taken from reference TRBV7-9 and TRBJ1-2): DTGVSQNPRHKITKRGQNVTFRCDPISEHNRLYWYRQTLGQGPEFLTYFQNEAQLEKSRLLSDRFSAERPKGSFSTLEIQRTEQGDSAMYLCASSLDRGSGGYTFGSGTRLTVV.

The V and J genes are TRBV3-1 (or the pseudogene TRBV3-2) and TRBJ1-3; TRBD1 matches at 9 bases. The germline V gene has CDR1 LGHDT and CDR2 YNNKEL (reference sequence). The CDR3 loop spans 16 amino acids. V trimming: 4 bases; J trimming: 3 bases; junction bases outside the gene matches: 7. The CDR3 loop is CASSLQTGGSGNTIYF. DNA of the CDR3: TGTGCCAGCAGCCTCCAAACAGGGGGCAGTGGAAACACCATATATTTT.

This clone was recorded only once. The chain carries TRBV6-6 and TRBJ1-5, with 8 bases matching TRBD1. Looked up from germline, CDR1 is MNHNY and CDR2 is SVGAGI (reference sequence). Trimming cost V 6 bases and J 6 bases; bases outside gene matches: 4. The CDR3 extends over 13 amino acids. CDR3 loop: CASRPQGGQPQHF. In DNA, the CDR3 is TGTGCCAGCAGACCACAGGGGGGTCAGCCCCAGCATTTT.

The CDR3 spells CASSLGFRGATEAFF. DNA for the CDR3: TGCGCCAGCAGCTTGGGTTTCAGGGGAGCGACTGAAGCTTTCTTT. The rearrangement links TRBV5-1 to TRBJ1-1; maybe TRBD1 (6 bases). Trimming left V 0 bases short and J 5 bases short, with 14 bases between. Germline V gene sequence: CDR1 SGHRS, CDR2 YFSETQ. The CDR3 runs 15 residues.

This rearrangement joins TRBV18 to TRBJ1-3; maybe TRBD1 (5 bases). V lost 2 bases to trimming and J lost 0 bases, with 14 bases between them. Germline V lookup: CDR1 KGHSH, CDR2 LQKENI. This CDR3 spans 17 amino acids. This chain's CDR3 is CASSPTGASISGNTIYF. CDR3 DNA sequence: TGTGCCAGCTCACCAACAGGTGCCTCCATCTCTGGAAACACCATATATTTT.

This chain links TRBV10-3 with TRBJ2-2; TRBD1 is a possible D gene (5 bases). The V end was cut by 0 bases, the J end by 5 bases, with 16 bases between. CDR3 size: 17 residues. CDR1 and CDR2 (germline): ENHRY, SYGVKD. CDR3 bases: TGTGCCATCAGTGAGTCGGGGCAAGCCGTAGGGACCGGGGAGCTGTTTTTT. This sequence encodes CAISESGQAVGTGELFF.

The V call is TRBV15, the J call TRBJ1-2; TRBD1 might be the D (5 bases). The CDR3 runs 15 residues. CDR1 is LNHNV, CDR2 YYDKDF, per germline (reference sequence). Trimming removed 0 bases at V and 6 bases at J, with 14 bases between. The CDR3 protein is CATSRDRSGWDGYTF. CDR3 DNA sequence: TGTGCCACCAGCAGAGATCGGTCAGGGTGGGATGGCTACACCTTC.

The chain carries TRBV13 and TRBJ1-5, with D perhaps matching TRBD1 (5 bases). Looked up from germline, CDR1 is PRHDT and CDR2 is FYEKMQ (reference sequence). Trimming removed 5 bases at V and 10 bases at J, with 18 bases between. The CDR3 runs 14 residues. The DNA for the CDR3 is TGTGCCAGCAGCCGCGGGGCGGGGCAGCCACCCCAGCATTTT. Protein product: CASSRGAGQPPQHF.

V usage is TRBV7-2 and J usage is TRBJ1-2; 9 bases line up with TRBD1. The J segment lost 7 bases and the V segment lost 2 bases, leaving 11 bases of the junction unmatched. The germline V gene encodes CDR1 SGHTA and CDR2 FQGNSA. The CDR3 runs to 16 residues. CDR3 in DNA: TGTGCCAGCAGCTTAATCGGCGGAACAGGGGGCTTTGGCTACACCTTC. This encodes CASSLIGGTGGFGYTF.

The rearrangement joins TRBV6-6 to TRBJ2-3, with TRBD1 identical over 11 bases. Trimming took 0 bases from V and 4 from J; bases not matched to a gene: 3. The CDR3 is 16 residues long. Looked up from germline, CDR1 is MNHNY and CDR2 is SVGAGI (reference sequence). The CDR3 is CASSYSAGQGADTQYF. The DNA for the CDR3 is TGTGCCAGCAGTTACTCGGCGGGACAGGGGGCAGATACGCAGTATTTT.

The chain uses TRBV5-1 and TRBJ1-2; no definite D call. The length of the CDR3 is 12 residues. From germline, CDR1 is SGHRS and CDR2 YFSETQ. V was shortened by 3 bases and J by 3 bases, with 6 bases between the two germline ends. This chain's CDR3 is CASSSTYYGYTF. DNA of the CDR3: TGCGCCAGCAGCTCCACATACTATGGCTACACCTTC.

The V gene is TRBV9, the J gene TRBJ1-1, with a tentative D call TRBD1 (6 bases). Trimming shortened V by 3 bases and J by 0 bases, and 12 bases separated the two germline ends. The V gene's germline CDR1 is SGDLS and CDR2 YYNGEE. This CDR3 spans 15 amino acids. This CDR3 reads CASSAGQLMNTEAFF. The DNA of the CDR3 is TGTGCCAGCAGCGCCGGACAGCTCATGAACACTGAAGCTTTCTTT.

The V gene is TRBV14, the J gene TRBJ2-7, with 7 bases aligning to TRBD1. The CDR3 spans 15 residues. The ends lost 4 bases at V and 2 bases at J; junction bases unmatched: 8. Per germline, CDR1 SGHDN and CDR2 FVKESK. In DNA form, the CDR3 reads TGTGCCAGCAGCCGCCTTCCCGGGACAGCCTACGAGCAGTACTTC. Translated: CASSRLPGTAYEQYF.

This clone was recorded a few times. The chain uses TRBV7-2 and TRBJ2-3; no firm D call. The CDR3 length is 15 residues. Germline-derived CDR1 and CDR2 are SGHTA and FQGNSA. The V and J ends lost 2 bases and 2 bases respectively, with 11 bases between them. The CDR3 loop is CASSLNGGATDTQYF. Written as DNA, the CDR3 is TGTGCCAGCAGCTTAAACGGTGGAGCCACAGATACGCAGTATTTT.

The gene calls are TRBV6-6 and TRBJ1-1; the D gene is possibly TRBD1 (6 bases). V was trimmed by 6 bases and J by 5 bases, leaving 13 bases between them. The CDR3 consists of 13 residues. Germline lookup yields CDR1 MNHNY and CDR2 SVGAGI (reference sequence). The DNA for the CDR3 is TGTGCCAGCAGCCCCCCCCAGGGGACTGAAGCTTTCTTT. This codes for CASSPPQGTEAFF.